Below are 27 T cell receptor beta chains sequenced from a single sample in a study of shared clonotypes between healthy human individuals. Sequenced by immunoSEQ multiplex PCR; TCRdb stores in-frame clones only, minus some. The profile shows 2.3 million or so clones, 85% to 95% of them singletons. Material for sequencing was naive CD4+ T cells from PBMCs. Described subset: CD45RA+ positively selected. The receptors here all came from a man younger than 35 in good health. Some clones in this sample may be carry-over from other donors' samples.

The chain links TRBV29-1 to TRBJ1-2; 7 nucleotides match TRBD1. Losses at the gene ends were 5 bases for V and 4 bases for J; bases not matched to a gene: 13. Germline lookup yields CDR1 SQVTM and CDR2 ANQGSEA. The CDR3 runs to 15 residues. The CDR3 spells CSVMLRSGGSYGYTF. The CDR3 DNA reads TGCAGCGTTATGCTCCGTTCAGGGGGAAGCTATGGCTACACCTTC.

This clone was counted a single time. The rearrangement joins TRBV19 to TRBJ2-6; the match to TRBD1 covers 9 bases. The CDR3 is made up of 18 amino acids. Germline trimming cut 3 bases from V and 0 bases from J; bases unmatched to any gene: 6. CDR1 and CDR2 (germline): LNHDA, SQIVND (reference sequence). The CDR3 DNA sequence: TGTGCCAGTAGTATTAGGGGACAGGGAGGCTCTGGGGCCAACGTCCTGACTTTC. Translation gives CASSIRGQGGSGANVLTF.

V usage is TRBV6-1 and J usage is TRBJ1-4; a possible D gene is TRBD1 (6 bases). The CDR3 spans 17 residues. The V gene's germline CDR1 is MNHNS and CDR2 SASEGT. The germline V and J ends were trimmed by 4 bases and 0 bases, with 15 bases remaining between them. The CDR3, as DNA: TGTGCCAGCAGTGGGCCGGTGGGGGCCGCAACTAATGAAAAACTGTTTTTT. This gives the protein CASSGPVGAATNEKLFF.

In its sample, this clone was seen once. V usage is TRBV6-5 and J usage is TRBJ1-5, with D maybe TRBD1 (5 bases). The CDR3 loop spans 15 amino acids. Germline CDR1 MNHEY, CDR2 SVGAGI. Between the trimmed V and J ends, which lost 0 bases and 4 bases, there was a span of 10 bases. The CDR3 DNA reads TGTGCCAGCAGTTACTCGTTCAGGGCGAATCAGCCCCAGCATTTT. This translates into CASSYSFRANQPQHF.

This clone has a handful of counts. One junction end disagrees with the germline gene, perhaps due to a read error. The chain is built from TRBV6-1 and TRBJ1-1; unclear D gene. Germline V gene data show CDR1 as MNHNS and CDR2 as SASEGT. This CDR3 comprises 10 residues. The CDR3 DNA reads TGTGCCAGCAGTGATCGTGCGGCCCAATTT. This gives the protein CASSDRAAQF.

The V call is TRBV18, the J call TRBJ2-5; 7 positions agree with TRBD2. V shed 4 bases, J shed 4 bases, and the junction held 9 bases outside the gene matches. The CDR3 extends over 15 amino acids. The germline CDR1 and CDR2 sequences are KGHSH and LQKENI. CDR3 residues: CASSQLAVRGETQYF. CDR3 DNA: TGTGCCAGCTCACAGCTAGCGGTTCGAGGAGAGACCCAGTACTTC.

In the case of this clone: The identical CDR3 is also encoded by other nucleotide sequences in the sample. V and J are TRBV28 and TRBJ1-4, with D possibly being TRBD1 (6 bases). Looked up from germline, CDR1 is MDHEN and CDR2 is SYDVKM. The V gene lost 4 bases and the J gene lost 6 bases, with 9 bases spanning the gap. The CDR3 sequence is 13 residues long. The CDR3 DNA is TGTGCCAGCAGTTCGGGGGCGGATGAAAAACTGTTTTTT. It specifies CASSSGADEKLFF.

The V and J genes are TRBV29-1 and TRBJ1-1; no clear D. There are 14 residues in the CDR3. V was clipped by 2 bases and J by 1 base, with 11 bases between them. The germline CDR1 and CDR2 sequences are SQVTM and ANQGSEA. The CDR3 sequence is CSVELKAPNTEAFF. The CDR3 region has the DNA TGCAGCGTTGAATTAAAGGCACCGAACACTGAAGCTTTCTTT.

V is TRBV27 and J is TRBJ2-1, with 9 bases identical to TRBD1. With V trimmed by 5 bases and J by 5 bases, 7 bases remained unmatched. CDR1 MNHEY and CDR2 SMNVEV come from the germline V gene (reference sequence). The CDR3 runs to 15 residues. The CDR3 DNA reads as TGTGCCAGCAGTCCCCCGGACAGGGGTCACAATGAGCAGTTCTTC. It specifies CASSPPDRGHNEQFF.

J is TRBJ1-1 and V is TRBV10-3; a weak D match, TRBD1 (6 bases). V lost 3 bases and J 6 bases, leaving 20 bases between the germline ends. The CDR3 is 16 amino acids. Looked up from germline, CDR1 is ENHRY and CDR2 is SYGVKD. The CDR3 DNA reads as TGTGCCATCAGTGAACATCCGGAGGGGGAGGGCTCTGAAGCTTTCTTT. Translation gives CAISEHPEGEGSEAFF.

The chain combines TRBV5-1 with TRBJ2-7; 7 nucleotides agree with TRBD1. The J segment lost 12 bases and the V segment lost 0 bases, leaving 6 bases of the junction unmatched. The CDR3 totals 12 residues. The germline gives CDR1 SGHRS, CDR2 YFSETQ. CDR3 bases: TGCGCCAGCAGCTTGGATGACAGGGTAGGGTACTTC. Protein: CASSLDDRVGYF.

The genes are TRBV9 and TRBJ2-1; D is perhaps TRBD1 or TRBD2 (5 bases each). The germline V and J ends were trimmed by 5 bases and 3 bases, with 12 bases remaining between them. The CDR3 consists of 14 residues. Germline V gives CDR1 SGDLS, CDR2 YYNGEE. CDR3 coding DNA: TGTGCCAGCAGTACCATGGGGGACTACAATGAGCAGTTCTTC. Amino acids: CASSTMGDYNEQFF.

The chain has TRBV5-6 and TRBJ2-2; 8 nucleotides agree with TRBD2. Germline lookup yields CDR1 SGHDT and CDR2 YYEEEE. V shed 4 bases, J shed 6 bases, and the junction held 8 bases outside the gene matches. This CDR3 is 15 amino acids long. In DNA, the CDR3 is TGTGCCAGCAGCCGGAGCGGGAGAAAGGCCGGGGAGCTGTTTTTT. Translation gives CASSRSGRKAGELFF.

J is TRBJ2-2 and V is TRBV5-1; 7 bases match TRBD2. The CDR3 spans 16 residues. Germline CDR1 is SGHRS and CDR2 is YFSETQ. V lost 4 bases, J lost 0 bases, and 6 bases stayed unmatched. The CDR3 sequence is CASSPVAGANTGELFF. DNA for the CDR3: TGCGCCAGCAGCCCGGTCGCGGGGGCGAACACCGGGGAGCTGTTTTTT.

The chain couples TRBV29-1 to TRBJ1-1; D uncertain. The CDR3 length is 12 residues. CDR1 is SQVTM and CDR2 is ANQGSEA in the germline V gene. The ends were cut back, 5 bases at V and 4 bases at J, with 11 bases in the middle. The CDR3 here is CSVKRVGTEAFF. The CDR3 nucleotides are TGCAGCGTTAAAAGGGTGGGCACTGAAGCTTTCTTT.

This chain links TRBV19 with TRBJ2-5, with 9 bases that match TRBD2. This CDR3 has 13 residues. Germline values: CDR1 LNHDA, CDR2 SQIVND (reference sequence). The J segment lost 7 bases and the V segment lost 10 bases, leaving 10 bases of the junction unmatched. This CDR3 reads CATLAGDYRTQYF. CDR3 in DNA: TGTGCCACCTTAGCGGGAGATTATCGGACCCAGTACTTC.

The chain couples TRBV7-6 to TRBJ2-2; perhaps TRBD2 as D (5 bases). Germline assignment: CDR1 SGHVS and CDR2 FNYEAQ. This CDR3 has 15 amino acids. Trimming stripped 4 bases from V and 4 bases from J, with 13 bases between. The CDR3 bases are TGTGCCAGCAGCTCCGGCGGGCCGTTCACCGGGGAGCTGTTTTTT. Its protein product is CASSSGGPFTGELFF. The variable domain in full, with the rest retrieved from reference TRBV7-6 and TRBJ2-2, is GAGVSQSPRYKVTKRGQDVALRCDPISGHVSLYWYRQALGQGPEFLTYFNYEAQQDKSGLPNDRFSAERPEGSISTLTIQRTEQRDSAMYRCASSSGGPFTGELFFGEGSRLTVL.

The J gene is TRBJ1-1, the V gene TRBV28; D remains unclear. The CDR3 has 13 residues. V was cut by 2 bases and J by 5 bases, with 9 bases left in between. Germline V gene data show CDR1 as MDHEN and CDR2 as SYDVKM. This CDR3 reads CASSLGGETEAFF. DNA of the CDR3: TGTGCCAGCAGTTTAGGAGGTGAAACTGAAGCTTTCTTT.

This chain links TRBV7-2 with TRBJ2-5; 8 positions agree with TRBD2. The CDR3 is 16 amino acids. The ends lost 1 base at V and 3 bases at J; junction bases unmatched: 7. Germline V CDR1 and CDR2: SGHTA, FQGNSA. CDR3 loop: CASSLGLAQIKETQYF. The DNA of the CDR3 is TGTGCCAGCAGCTTAGGACTAGCGCAGATTAAAGAGACCCAGTACTTC.

The chain uses TRBV6-5 and TRBJ2-2; TRBD1 is a possible D gene (5 bases). The CDR3 runs to 14 residues. Germline loops: CDR1 MNHEY, CDR2 SVGAGI. V gave up 5 bases and J gave up 7 bases, with 14 bases separating them. The CDR3 nucleotides read TGTGCCAGCAGTGCCAGGGTAAACGGCGGGGAGCTGTTTTTT. As protein: CASSARVNGGELFF.

The V gene is TRBV18, the J gene TRBJ2-7; 10 bases map to TRBD1. The CDR3 is 15 amino acids. Looked up from germline, CDR1 is KGHSH and CDR2 is LQKENI. V lost 4 bases to trimming and J lost 4 bases; unmatched junction nucleotides: 7. CDR3 amino acids: CASSLGQGGIYEQYF. CDR3 in DNA: TGTGCCAGCTCACTAGGACAGGGGGGAATTTACGAGCAGTACTTC. Supplemented by reference TRBV18 and TRBJ2-7, the full variable domain reads NAGVMQNPRHLVRRRGQEARLRCSPMKGHSHVYWYRQLPEEGLKFMVYLQKENIIDESGMPKERFSAEFPKEGPSILRIQQVVRGDSAAYFCASSLGQGGIYEQYFGPGTRLTVT.

The rearrangement links TRBV7-4 to TRBJ1-1, with 8 bases that match TRBD1. J lost 0 bases, V lost 1 base, and 7 bases had no gene match. Germline values: CDR1 SGHVT, CDR2 SQSDAQ. The CDR3 covers 17 residues. The CDR3 reads CASSLGDRGGLNTEAFF. CDR3 coding DNA: TGTGCCAGCAGCTTAGGCGACAGGGGAGGATTGAACACTGAAGCTTTCTTT.

In this sample, this clone turned up a few times. The chain is built from TRBV30 and TRBJ1-1, with a weak D call TRBD1 (6 bases). This CDR3 comprises 13 residues. V gave up 4 bases and J gave up 2 bases, with 11 bases separating them. Germline assignment: CDR1 GTSNPN and CDR2 SVGIG (reference sequence). The CDR3, as DNA: TGTGCCTGGACACGGACAGCCAACACTGAAGCTTTCTTT. It is translated as CAWTRTANTEAFF.

This chain connects TRBV4-2 to TRBJ2-7, with D possibly TRBD1 on 6 matching bases. Germline CDR1 LGHNA, CDR2 YNFKEQ. The CDR3 covers 16 residues. Deletions cut 4 bases from V and 3 bases from J, with 19 bases between. The CDR3 DNA sequence: TGTGCCAGCAGCCCTACCGGCCGAGGGGGTAGCTACGAGCAGTACTTC. Amino acid sequence: CASSPTGRGGSYEQYF.

The rearrangement uses TRBV5-5 and TRBJ2-1; D uncertain. The V gene's germline CDR1 is SGHKS and CDR2 YYEKEE (reference sequence). The CDR3 covers 11 residues. The V and J ends lost 4 bases and 11 bases respectively, with 10 bases between them. The CDR3 spells CASSAAQKQFF. CDR3 nucleotide sequence: TGTGCCAGCAGCGCGGCGCAGAAGCAGTTCTTC.

The chain's CDR3 is CASSPVRSRAFF. Here the CDR3 DNA reads TGTGCCAGCAGCCCCGTCCGGTCAAGAGCTTTCTTT. The chain uses TRBV14 and TRBJ1-1, with D unresolved. CDR3 length: 12 residues. The germline V gene has CDR1 SGHDN and CDR2 FVKESK. Trimming shortened V by 4 bases and J by 10 bases, and 13 bases separated the two germline ends.

Note on this clone: Other DNA sequences of this sample code for an identical CDR3. This chain joins TRBV30 and TRBJ1-3, with D possibly matching TRBD1 (6 bases). CDR3 size: 14 residues. Germline CDR1 is GTSNPN and CDR2 is SVGIG (reference sequence). V shed 2 bases and J shed 1 base, with 9 bases lying between them. CDR3 in amino acids: CAWSTGFSGNTIYF. The CDR3 DNA follows: TGTGCCTGGAGTACAGGGTTTTCTGGAAACACCATATATTTT.